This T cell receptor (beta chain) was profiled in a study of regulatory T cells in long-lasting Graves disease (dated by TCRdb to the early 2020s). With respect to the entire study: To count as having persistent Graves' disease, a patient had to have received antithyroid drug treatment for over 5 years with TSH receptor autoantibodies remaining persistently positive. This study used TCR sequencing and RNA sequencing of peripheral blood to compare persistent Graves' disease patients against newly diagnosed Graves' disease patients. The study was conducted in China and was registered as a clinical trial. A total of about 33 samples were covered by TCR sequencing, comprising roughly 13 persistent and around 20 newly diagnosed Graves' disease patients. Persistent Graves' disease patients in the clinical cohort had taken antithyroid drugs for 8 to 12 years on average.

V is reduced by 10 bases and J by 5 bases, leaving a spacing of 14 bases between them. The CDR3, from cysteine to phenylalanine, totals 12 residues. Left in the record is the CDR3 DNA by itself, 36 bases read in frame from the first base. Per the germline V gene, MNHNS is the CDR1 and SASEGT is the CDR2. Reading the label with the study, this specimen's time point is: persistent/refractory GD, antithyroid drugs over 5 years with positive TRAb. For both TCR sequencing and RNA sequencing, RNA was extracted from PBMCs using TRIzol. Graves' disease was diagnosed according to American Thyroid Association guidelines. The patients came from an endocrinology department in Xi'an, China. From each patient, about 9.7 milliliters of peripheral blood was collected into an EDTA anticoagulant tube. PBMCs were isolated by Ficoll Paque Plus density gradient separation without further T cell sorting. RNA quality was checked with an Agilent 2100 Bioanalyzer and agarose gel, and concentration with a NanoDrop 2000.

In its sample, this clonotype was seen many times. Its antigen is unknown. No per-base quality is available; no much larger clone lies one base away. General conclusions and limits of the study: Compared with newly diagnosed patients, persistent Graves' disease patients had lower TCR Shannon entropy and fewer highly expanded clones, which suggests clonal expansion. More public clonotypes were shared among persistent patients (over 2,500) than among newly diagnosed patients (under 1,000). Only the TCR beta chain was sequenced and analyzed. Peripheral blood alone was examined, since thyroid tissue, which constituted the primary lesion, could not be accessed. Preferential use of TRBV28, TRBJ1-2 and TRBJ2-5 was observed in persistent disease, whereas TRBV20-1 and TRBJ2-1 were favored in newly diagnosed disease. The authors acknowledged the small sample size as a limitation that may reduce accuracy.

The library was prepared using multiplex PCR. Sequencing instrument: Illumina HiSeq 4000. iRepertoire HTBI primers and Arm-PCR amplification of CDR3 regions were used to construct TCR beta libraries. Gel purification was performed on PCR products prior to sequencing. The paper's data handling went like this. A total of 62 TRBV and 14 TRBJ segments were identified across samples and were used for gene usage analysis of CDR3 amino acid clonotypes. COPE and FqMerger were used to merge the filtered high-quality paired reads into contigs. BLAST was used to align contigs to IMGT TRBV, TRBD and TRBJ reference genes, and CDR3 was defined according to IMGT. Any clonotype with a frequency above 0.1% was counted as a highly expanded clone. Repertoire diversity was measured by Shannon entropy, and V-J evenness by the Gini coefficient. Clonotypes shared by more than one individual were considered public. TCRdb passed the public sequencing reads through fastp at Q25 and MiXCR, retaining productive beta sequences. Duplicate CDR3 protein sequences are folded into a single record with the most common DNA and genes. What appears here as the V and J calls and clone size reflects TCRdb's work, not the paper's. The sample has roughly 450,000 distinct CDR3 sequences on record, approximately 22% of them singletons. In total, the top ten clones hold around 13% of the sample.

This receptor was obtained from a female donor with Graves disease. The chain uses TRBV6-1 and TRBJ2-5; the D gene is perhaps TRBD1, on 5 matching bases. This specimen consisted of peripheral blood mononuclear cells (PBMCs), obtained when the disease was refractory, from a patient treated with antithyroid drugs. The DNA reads TGTGCCAAACCAGGGTTGGGGGAGACCCAGTACTTC. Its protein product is CAKPGLGETQYF.